Presented here are 11 T cell receptor beta chains from one specimen sequenced in a study of blood T cell repertoires in COVID-19. Repertoires were generated with immunoSEQ multiplex PCR, while TCRdb's copy carries only in-frame clones and drops some. The table lists 350,000 or so clones, about 87% of them singletons. The sequenced material came from peripheral blood. These receptors were taken from a woman aged 25 to 45 with COVID-19, enrolled during active disease.

This clone has only one observation. The genes are TRBV29-1 and TRBJ2-1; TRBD1 matches at 8 bases. The V and J ends lost 6 bases and 0 bases, in that order; junction bases with no gene match: 4. This CDR3 has 14 amino acids. CDR1 is SQVTM, CDR2 ANQGSEA, per germline. The CDR3 region has the DNA TGCAGCGTACTTACAGGGGGCTCCTACAATGAGCAGTTCTTC. Amino acids: CSVLTGGSYNEQFF.

The chain joins TRBV5-4 to TRBJ2-1; TRBD2 matches 12 bases. The CDR3 has 15 residues. Germline-derived CDR1 and CDR2 are SGHNT and YYREEE (reference sequence). Unmatched junction bases numbered 4, after V lost 2 bases and J lost 7 bases. CDR3 region: CASSLRTSGVNEQFF. In DNA, the CDR3 is TGTGCCAGCAGCTTACGGACTAGCGGGGTAAATGAGCAGTTCTTC. Variable domain in full (rest from reference TRBV5-4 and TRBJ2-1): ETGVTQSPTHLIKTRGQQVTLRCSSQSGHNTVSWYQQALGQGPQFIFQYYREEENGRGNFPPRFSGLQFPNYSSELNVNALELDDSALYLCASSLRTSGVNEQFFGPGTRLTVL.

The rearrangement uses TRBV28 and TRBJ2-7; TRBD1 might be the D (6 bases). The V end lost 1 base, the J end lost 0 bases, and 10 bases lay between the germline ends. CDR3 length: 15 amino acids. Germline V gives CDR1 MDHEN, CDR2 SYDVKM. The CDR3 reads CASSLLIGGSYEQYF. The CDR3 DNA reads TGTGCCAGCAGTTTATTGATAGGGGGCTCCTACGAGCAGTACTTC.

The chain recombines TRBV5-1 with TRBJ2-5; TRBD1 agrees at 7 bases. With 0 bases clipped from V and 1 base from J, the junction kept 9 bases outside the gene matches. CDR1 SGHRS and CDR2 YFSETQ come from the germline V gene. The CDR3 spans 17 residues. In nucleotides, the CDR3 is TGCGCCAGCAGCTTGGCCTGGGGACAGATTTTCCAAGAGACCCAGTACTTC. Its protein product is CASSLAWGQIFQETQYF. Supplemented by reference TRBV5-1 and TRBJ2-5, the full variable domain reads KAGVTQTPRYLIKTRGQQVTLSCSPISGHRSVSWYQQTPGQGLQFLFEYFSETQRNKGNFPGRFSGRQFSNSRSEMNVSTLELGDSALYLCASSLAWGQIFQETQYFGPGTRLLVL.

This rearrangement joins TRBV5-1 to TRBJ2-3, with no clear D. Per the germline V gene, CDR1 is SGHRS and CDR2 is YFSETQ. This CDR3 is built from 15 residues. Trimming left V 4 bases short and J 1 base short, with 13 bases between. CDR3 coding DNA: TGCGCCAGCAGCCCCGGTATTTCTGGCACAGATACGCAGTATTTT. Its translation is CASSPGISGTDTQYF.

J is TRBJ2-1 and V is TRBV9, with a tentative D call TRBD2 (7 bases). This CDR3 is built from 17 residues. Trimming pared 0 bases from V and 6 bases from J, leaving 19 bases between. Germline assignment: CDR1 SGDLS and CDR2 YYNGEE. As DNA, the CDR3 is TGTGCCAGCAGCGTAGGGGGGCTCGGGGAGGGTATCAATGAGCAGTTCTTC. Amino acids: CASSVGGLGEGINEQFF.

J is TRBJ1-3 and V is TRBV16; D unclear. The CDR3 length is 14 residues. Trimming cost V 3 bases and J 0 bases, with 6 bases left between them. Germline V gene data show CDR1 as KGHSY and CDR2 as FQNENV. The CDR3 coding sequence is TGTGCCAGCAGCCAGTCGAGCTCTGGAAACACCATATATTTT. It encodes CASSQSSSGNTIYF.

The chain uses TRBV2 and TRBJ2-6, with 7 bases identical to TRBD1. The CDR3 totals 17 residues. Unmatched junction bases numbered 8, after V lost 6 bases and J lost 0 bases. Germline V gene sequence: CDR1 SNHLY, CDR2 FYNNEI. Here the CDR3 DNA reads TGTGCCAGCAGCAATCAGGGGGTCTTCTCTGGGGCCAACGTCCTGACTTTC. Translated, it gives CASSNQGVFSGANVLTF.

J is TRBJ1-3 and V is TRBV6-4; the D is unclear. Trimming cost V 2 bases and J 1 base, with 15 bases left between them. Germline lookup yields CDR1 MRHNA and CDR2 SNTAGT. CDR3 length: 17 amino acids. The CDR3 region has the DNA TGTGCCAGCAGTGACGTTCTGTCGGGTTTGTCTGGAAACACCATATATTTT. This codes for CASSDVLSGLSGNTIYF.

This clone was seen just once. The gene calls are TRBV6-5 and TRBJ1-4; 8 bases are shared with TRBD1. Trimming at V came to 8 bases and at J to 3 bases, leaving 2 bases not matched to a gene. The V gene's germline CDR1 is MNHEY and CDR2 SVGAGI. This CDR3 region has 13 residues. The CDR3 region is CASLQGANEKLFF. The CDR3 region has the DNA TGTGCCAGCTTACAGGGGGCTAATGAAAAACTGTTTTTT.

This rearrangement joins TRBV6-4 to TRBJ2-1, with 7 bases fitting TRBD2. Germline-derived CDR1 and CDR2 are MRHNA and SNTAGT. The ends lost 6 bases at V and 5 bases at J; junction bases unmatched: 10. This CDR3 is 15 amino acids long. The CDR3 DNA follows: TGTGCCAGCAGCCGTGGGGCTAGCGGCGACAATGAGCAGTTCTTC. Encoded protein: CASSRGASGDNEQFF.